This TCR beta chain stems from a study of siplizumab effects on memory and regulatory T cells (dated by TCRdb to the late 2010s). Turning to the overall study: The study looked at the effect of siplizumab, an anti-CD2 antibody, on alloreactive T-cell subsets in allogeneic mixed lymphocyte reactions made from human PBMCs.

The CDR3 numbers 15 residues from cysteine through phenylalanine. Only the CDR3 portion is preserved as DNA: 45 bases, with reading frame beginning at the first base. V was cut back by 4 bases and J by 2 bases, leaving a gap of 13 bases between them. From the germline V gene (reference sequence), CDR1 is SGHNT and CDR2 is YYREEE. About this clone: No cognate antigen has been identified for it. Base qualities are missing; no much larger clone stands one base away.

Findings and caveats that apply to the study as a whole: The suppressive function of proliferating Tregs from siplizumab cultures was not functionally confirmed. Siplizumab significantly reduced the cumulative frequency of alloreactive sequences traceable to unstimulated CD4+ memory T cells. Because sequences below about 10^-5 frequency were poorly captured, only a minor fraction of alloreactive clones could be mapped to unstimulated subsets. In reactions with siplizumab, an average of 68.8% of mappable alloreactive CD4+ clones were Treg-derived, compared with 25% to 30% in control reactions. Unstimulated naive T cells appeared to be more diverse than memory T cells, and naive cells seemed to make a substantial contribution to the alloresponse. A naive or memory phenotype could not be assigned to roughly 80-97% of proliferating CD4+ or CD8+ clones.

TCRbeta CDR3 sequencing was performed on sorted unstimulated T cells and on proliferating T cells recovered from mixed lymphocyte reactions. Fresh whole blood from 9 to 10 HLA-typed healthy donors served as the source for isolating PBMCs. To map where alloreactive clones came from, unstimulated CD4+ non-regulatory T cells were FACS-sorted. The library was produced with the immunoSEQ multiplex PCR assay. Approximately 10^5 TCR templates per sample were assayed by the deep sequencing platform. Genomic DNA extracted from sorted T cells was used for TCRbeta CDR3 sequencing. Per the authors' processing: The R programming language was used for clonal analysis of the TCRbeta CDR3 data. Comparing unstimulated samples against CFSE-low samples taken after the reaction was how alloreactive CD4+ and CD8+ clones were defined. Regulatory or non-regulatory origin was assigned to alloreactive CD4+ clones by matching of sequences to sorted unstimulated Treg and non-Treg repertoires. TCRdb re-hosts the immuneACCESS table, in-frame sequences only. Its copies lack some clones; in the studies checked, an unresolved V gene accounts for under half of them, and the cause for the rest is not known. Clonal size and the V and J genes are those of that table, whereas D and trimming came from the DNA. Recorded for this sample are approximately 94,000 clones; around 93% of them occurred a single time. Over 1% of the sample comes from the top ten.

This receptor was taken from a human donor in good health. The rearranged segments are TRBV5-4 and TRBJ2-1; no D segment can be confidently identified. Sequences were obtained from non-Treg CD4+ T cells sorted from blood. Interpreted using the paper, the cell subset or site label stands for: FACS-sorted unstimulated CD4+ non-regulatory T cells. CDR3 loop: CASSLRLGTYNEQFF. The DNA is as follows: TGTGCCAGCAGCCTAAGACTCGGTACCTACAATGAGCAGTTCTTC.